The 9 T cell receptor beta chains below all came from one sample that was sequenced in a study of blood T cell repertoires in COVID-19. Only in-frame clones appear in the TCRdb table, and some are missing; sequencing was by immunoSEQ multiplex PCR. The sample consists of 300,000 to 350,000 clones, 88% of them appearing once. Material for sequencing was peripheral blood. All receptors come from a woman aged 70-85 years with COVID-19, enrolled during active disease.

The table lists this clone with a count of one. V gene TRBV21-1 combines with J gene TRBJ1-5; whether TRBD1, the table's D call, matches the DNA was not checked. TRBV21-1 is a listed pseudogene. This CDR3 has 18 amino acids. CDR3 in amino acids: CASSKVRQGLYSNQPQHF. CDR3 DNA sequence: TGTGCCAGCAGCAAAGTCCGACAGGGGTTGTATAGCAATCAGCCCCAGCATTTT.

The chain combines TRBV6-5 with TRBJ1-1, with D tentatively TRBD1 (5 bases). The V and J ends lost 2 bases and 0 bases respectively, with 10 bases between them. Germline values: CDR1 MNHEY, CDR2 SVGAGI. The CDR3 runs to 15 residues. In DNA form, the CDR3 reads TGTGCCAGCAGTTACGCGGGACCCCTGAACACTGAAGCTTTCTTT. Residues: CASSYAGPLNTEAFF.

The chain has TRBV28 and TRBJ1-2; D unresolved. Deletions cut 4 bases from V and 2 bases from J, with 11 bases between. The germline V gene has CDR1 MDHEN and CDR2 SYDVKM. The CDR3 extends over 14 amino acids. The CDR3: CASSSDDMNYGYTF. The CDR3 DNA sequence: TGTGCCAGCAGTTCCGACGACATGAACTATGGCTACACCTTC.

The chain has TRBV28 and TRBJ1-1, with TRBD1 matching 7 bases. Per the germline V gene, CDR1 is MDHEN and CDR2 is SYDVKM. The CDR3 length is 15 residues. Trimming cost V 5 bases and J 0 bases; bases outside gene matches: 6. The CDR3 DNA reads as TGTGCCAGCAGTCCCTGGACAGGTTTGAACACTGAAGCTTTCTTT. This translates into CASSPWTGLNTEAFF.

This clone was detected only a few times. The chain couples TRBV7-2 to TRBJ1-6; a weak D match, TRBD1 (6 bases). The V end lost 2 bases, the J end lost 3 bases, and 17 bases lay between the germline ends. The CDR3 is 18 amino acids. Germline V CDR1 and CDR2: SGHTA, FQGNSA. CDR3 amino acids: CASSLISRQDFYNSPLHF. The CDR3 region has the DNA TGTGCCAGCAGCTTAATTTCCCGACAGGATTTCTATAATTCACCCCTCCACTTT.

A few counts support this clone. The V call is TRBV5-1, the J call TRBJ1-1; 8 bases are a match to TRBD1. V was clipped by 4 bases and J by 4 bases; unmatched bases: 9. The germline V gene encodes CDR1 SGHRS and CDR2 YFSETQ. The CDR3 is 15 amino acids. The CDR3 sequence is CASSPRTGSVTEAFF. In DNA form, the CDR3 reads TGCGCCAGCAGCCCGCGGACAGGGTCGGTCACTGAAGCTTTCTTT.

The J gene is TRBJ2-1, the V gene TRBV5-6; a possible D gene is TRBD2 (6 bases). V was clipped by 5 bases and J by 9 bases, with 18 bases between them. This CDR3 is built from 14 residues. Germline CDR1 and CDR2: SGHDT and YYEEEE. The CDR3 DNA follows: TGTGCCAGCAGTCCGGGACTTGATGTCGGTGAGCAGTTCTTC. Its protein product is CASSPGLDVGEQFF.

Only one count was recorded for this clone. This chain connects TRBV12-3 or TRBV12-4 to TRBJ2-3; D unresolved. V lost 3 bases to trimming and J lost 5 bases, with 3 bases between them. The CDR3 is 11 residues long. In nucleotides, the CDR3 is TGTGCCAGCAGTTTTAAAGATACGCAGTATTTT. Protein: CASSFKDTQYF.

The gene calls are TRBV6-2 or TRBV6-3 and TRBJ2-3; 9 nucleotides agree with TRBD2. CDR1 is MNHEY, CDR2 SVGEGT, per germline. The CDR3 extends over 15 amino acids. V gave up 7 bases and J gave up 9 bases; unmatched junction bases: 14. As DNA, the CDR3 is TGTGCCAGCACCCCGGGGGGACTAGCCCGCCAAACGCAGTATTTT. It specifies CASTPGGLARQTQYF.